Each of the 27 T cell receptor beta chains below was sequenced from the same sample in a study of breast tumors, draining lymph nodes, adjacent tissues (dated by TCRdb to 2016 to 2017). Lymph node samples came from the axillary draining lymph nodes of breast cancer patients. The library relied on multiplex PCR. This sample was sequenced with an Illumina HiSeq 2000. Starting from the raw public reads, TCRdb applied fastp trimming at Q25, assembled clones with MiXCR and retained in-frame beta chains. Rows are combined by CDR3 protein, so each entry shows the most common genes and DNA. The sample table lists approximately 100,000 distinct CDR3 sequences, roughly 20% of them with a count of one. More than 0.9% of the sample is taken by the ten largest. Sequencing was performed on axillary lymph node tissue. These receptor sequences come from a female donor with breast cancer. Some clones in this sample may be carry-over from other donors' samples.

The V and J genes are TRBV27 and TRBJ2-5, with 8 bases lining up with TRBD1. Germline V gives CDR1 MNHEY, CDR2 SMNVEV (reference sequence). This CDR3 has 13 residues. V lost 6 bases and J lost 4; bases outside the gene matches: 4. The CDR3, as DNA: TGTGCCAGCAGGGAAGACAGGGGAGAGACCCAGTACTTC. It yields the protein CASREDRGETQYF.

In the case of this clonotype: A single base separates this from a much larger clone, so it may be a read error. The V and J genes are TRBV13 and TRBJ2-1; 13 bases are shared with TRBD2. The V gene's germline CDR1 is PRHDT and CDR2 FYEKMQ (reference sequence). V shed 3 bases, J shed 3 bases, and the junction held 2 bases outside the gene matches. CDR3 size: 16 residues. CDR3 DNA sequence: TGTGCCAGCAGCTTGGGGACTAGCGGGAACTACAATGAGCAGTTCTTC. Translated, it gives CASSLGTSGNYNEQFF.

This clonotype was picked up one time. The genes are TRBV15 and TRBJ1-2; possibly TRBD1 for D (5 bases). V lost 0 bases, J lost 5 bases, and 10 bases lay in between. The CDR3 loop spans 14 amino acids. CDR1 and CDR2 from the germline V gene are LNHNV and YYDKDF (reference sequence). The DNA for the CDR3 is TGTGCCACCAGCAGAGATGGGACCCCGTATGGCTACACCTTC. Residues: CATSRDGTPYGYTF.

This clonotype came up a few times. This sequence joins TRBV5-1 and TRBJ2-4; possible D gene TRBD1, 5 bases. Trimming left V 0 bases short and J 8 bases short, with 12 bases between. CDR1 is SGHRS and CDR2 is YFSETQ in the germline V gene. CDR3 size: 14 residues. The CDR3: CASSLGQGRDIQYF. DNA of the CDR3: TGCGCCAGCAGCTTGGGGCAGGGCAGGGACATTCAGTACTTC.

As concerns this clonotype: This may stem from a read error, because a much larger clone lies one nucleotide away. The chain uses TRBV5-1 and TRBJ2-7; 7 bases align to TRBD1. The germline CDR1 and CDR2 sequences are SGHRS and YFSETQ. Trimming took 7 bases from V and 7 from J; bases not matched to a gene: 11. The CDR3 is 13 residues long. The CDR3 region is CASSRQGAEEQYF. In DNA form, the CDR3 reads TGCGCCAGCTCGAGACAGGGTGCGGAGGAGCAGTACTTC.

This clonotype was seen ten or more times. This chain uses TRBV5-1 with TRBJ2-3, with 7 positions matching TRBD2. This CDR3 contains 16 residues. V lost 0 bases to trimming and J lost 0 bases; unmatched junction nucleotides: 4. CDR1 is SGHRS and CDR2 is YFSETQ in the germline V gene. The CDR3 sequence: CASSLDASGSTDTQYF. Written as DNA, the CDR3 is TGCGCCAGCAGCTTGGATGCTAGCGGAAGCACAGATACGCAGTATTTT.

This clonotype was seen repeatedly, ten times or more. The rearrangement uses TRBV6-1 and TRBJ1-6, with D perhaps TRBD1 (5 bases). Trimming removed 7 bases from V and 10 bases from J, with 20 bases in between. The length of the CDR3 is 15 residues. CDR1 is MNHNS, CDR2 SASEGT, per germline. CDR3 nucleotide sequence: TGTGCCAGCACCTGGGGGGAGGGTGGTGGATCACCCCTCCACTTT. Protein sequence: CASTWGEGGGSPLHF.

The table lists this clonotype with many counts. The V and J genes are TRBV7-9 and TRBJ2-1, with TRBD2 matching 10 bases. The V segment lost 5 bases and the J segment 8 bases; nucleotides outside the gene matches: 15. Germline loops: CDR1 SEHNR, CDR2 FQNEAQ (reference sequence). CDR3 size: 17 residues. The CDR3 region is CASSQKRGGLSWYEQFF. CDR3 nucleotides: TGTGCCAGCAGCCAAAAGCGGGGGGGCCTCTCTTGGTATGAGCAGTTCTTC.

This clonotype was recorded a few times. The gene calls are TRBV28 and TRBJ1-2, with D maybe TRBD1 (5 bases). The CDR3 covers 16 residues. CDR1 is MDHEN, CDR2 SYDVKM, per germline. V was cut by 3 bases and J by 2 bases, with 16 bases left in between. In DNA, the CDR3 is TGTGCCAGCAGTTTCGAGGGACGGAAACTAAACTATGGCTACACCTTC. Encoded protein: CASSFEGRKLNYGYTF.

The sample holds many counts of this clonotype. The chain links TRBV6-1 to TRBJ2-1, with D perhaps TRBD2 (6 bases). The V gene lost 1 base and the J gene lost 2 bases, with 12 bases spanning the gap. Germline V CDR1 and CDR2: MNHNS, SASEGT. This CDR3 is built from 16 residues. The CDR3 loop reads CASSEGFLATYNEQFF. The CDR3 region has the DNA TGTGCCAGCAGTGAAGGGTTCCTAGCGACCTACAATGAGCAGTTCTTC.

The table lists this clonotype with many counts. This rearrangement joins TRBV7-9 to TRBJ2-1; D gene unclear. The CDR3 contains 20 residues. Looked up from germline, CDR1 is SEHNR and CDR2 is FQNEAQ (reference sequence). V was shortened by 0 bases and J by 1 base, with 22 bases between the two germline ends. The CDR3 DNA reads as TGTGCCAGCAGCTTAGCCACGCTAAAACCCCCGCTAGTTTCCTACAATGAGCAGTTCTTC. It is translated as CASSLATLKPPLVSYNEQFF.

This clonotype was seen at least ten times. V gene TRBV19 combines with J gene TRBJ2-7; D possibly corresponds to TRBD2 (5 bases). This CDR3 is 15 amino acids long. Trimming removed 5 bases from V and 3 bases from J, with 17 bases in between. CDR1 is LNHDA, CDR2 SQIVND, per germline (reference sequence). The CDR3 region is CASSSSGWSGYEQYF. Written as DNA, the CDR3 is TGTGCCAGTAGTTCATCGGGGTGGTCTGGCTACGAGCAGTACTTC. Full variable domain (missing parts from reference TRBV19 and TRBJ2-7): DGGITQSPKYLFRKEGQNVTLSCEQNLNHDAMYWYRQDPGQGLRLIYYSQIVNDFQKGDIAEGYSVSREKKESFPLTVTSAQKNPTAFYLCASSSSGWSGYEQYFGPGTRLTVT.

This clonotype was picked up many times. The chain couples TRBV4-2 to TRBJ2-7, with D perhaps matching TRBD1 or TRBD2 (5 bases each). The germline V gene encodes CDR1 LGHNA and CDR2 YNFKEQ. Trimming pared 1 base from V and 2 bases from J, leaving 18 bases between. The CDR3 totals 17 residues. The CDR3 region has the DNA TGTGCCAGCAGCCAAGGGGGAACCCGGGGCCTAGCCTACGAGCAGTACTTC. Translated, it gives CASSQGGTRGLAYEQYF.

This clonotype was detected many times. The rearrangement links TRBV9 to TRBJ2-3; perhaps TRBD2 as D (6 bases). Deletions cut 4 bases from V and 6 bases from J, with 15 bases between. This CDR3 has 14 amino acids. Germline CDR1 is SGDLS and CDR2 is YYNGEE. The CDR3 is CASSPRLEGDTQYF. For the CDR3, the DNA is TGTGCCAGCAGCCCAAGACTGGAGGGTGATACGCAGTATTTT.

Many counts were recorded for this clonotype. V gene TRBV6-5 combines with J gene TRBJ2-7, with TRBD2 as a possible D gene (5 bases). Germline V CDR1 and CDR2: MNHEY, SVGAGI. V was clipped by 2 bases and J by 7 bases, with 15 bases between them. CDR3 length: 14 residues. DNA of the CDR3: TGTGCCAGCAGTTACCCCGGGATGGCTGGGGAGCAGTACTTC. Translation: CASSYPGMAGEQYF.

This clonotype has ten or more counts. The chain couples TRBV28 to TRBJ2-7; D unclear. The germline V gene has CDR1 MDHEN and CDR2 SYDVKM. This CDR3 has 11 amino acids. Trimming shortened V by 10 bases and J by 4 bases, and 11 bases separated the two germline ends. The CDR3 nucleotides read TGTGCCACCCAGACACGGTACGAGCAGTACTTC. Translating gives CATQTRYEQYF. Full variable domain (rest looked up from reference TRBV28 and TRBJ2-7): DVKVTQSSRYLVKRTGEKVFLECVQDMDHENMFWYRQDPGLGLRLIYFSYDVKMKEKGDIPEGYSVSREKKERFSLILESASTNQTSMYLCATQTRYEQYFGPGTRLTVT.

This clonotype was seen ten or more times. V and J are TRBV5-1 and TRBJ2-1; D possibly corresponds to TRBD2 (5 bases). V was pared by 3 bases and J by 7 bases, with 14 bases between. The germline CDR1 and CDR2 sequences are SGHRS and YFSETQ. CDR3 size: 14 residues. The CDR3 here is CASSSGVVGNEQFF. The CDR3 DNA sequence: TGCGCCAGCAGCTCCGGGGTAGTAGGTAATGAGCAGTTCTTC.

This clonotype appeared many times. This chain joins TRBV7-9 and TRBJ1-2; 8 nucleotides agree with TRBD1. From germline, CDR1 is SEHNR and CDR2 FQNEAQ (reference sequence). The CDR3 has 14 residues. J lost 11 bases, V lost 0 bases, and 8 bases had no gene match. The DNA for the CDR3 is TGTGCCAGCAGCTTAGCGGGAGGACAGGGTATATACACCTTC. This encodes CASSLAGGQGIYTF.

This clonotype was observed many times. The chain recombines TRBV11-2 with TRBJ2-2; no reliable D call. Germline CDR1 and CDR2: SGHAT and FQNNGV. V lost 4 bases to trimming and J lost 0 bases, with 15 bases between them. This CDR3 has 17 amino acids. DNA of the CDR3: TGTGCCAGCAGCTCCATCAGACCGGGCGCGAACACCGGGGAGCTGTTTTTT. The encoded protein is CASSSIRPGANTGELFF.

This clonotype was observed a handful of times. The rearrangement uses TRBV18 and TRBJ2-7; tentatively, D is TRBD1 (6 bases). This CDR3 is 15 amino acids long. Deletions cut 1 base from V and 2 bases from J, with 12 bases between. The V gene's germline CDR1 is KGHSH and CDR2 LQKENI. The CDR3 protein is CASSPRAGAPYEQYF. The CDR3 coding sequence is TGTGCCAGCTCACCACGGGCAGGGGCTCCCTACGAGCAGTACTTC.

Concerning this clonotype itself: A much larger clonotype is one base distant, so this may be a read error. This sequence joins TRBV25-1 and TRBJ1-2; D not resolved. In germline, CDR1 is MGHDK, CDR2 SYGVNS. This CDR3 comprises 12 residues. The CDR3 DNA follows: TGTGCCAGCAGTGTTGGCAGTTATGGCCACACCTTC. Its translation: CASSVGSYGHTF.

In this sample, this clonotype turned up many times. J is TRBJ1-3 and V is TRBV9, with no clear D. Germline lookup yields CDR1 SGDLS and CDR2 YYNGEE. V lost 0 bases and J 6 bases, leaving 7 bases between the germline ends. This CDR3 region has 13 residues. CDR3 loop: CASSVDGKNTIYF. The CDR3, as DNA: TGTGCCAGCAGCGTAGATGGGAAAAACACCATATATTTT.

On this clonotype: A read error may be the cause here, since a much bigger clone is one base away. The genes are TRBV15 and TRBJ1-3; TRBD1 might be the D (6 bases). The CDR3 is 15 residues long. Germline V gene lookup returns CDR1 LNHNV and CDR2 YYDKDF (reference sequence). The CDR3 nucleotides read TGTGCCACCAGCAGAGAACGGGGGGCTGGAAACACCATACATTTT. This gives the protein CATSRERGAGNTIHF.

The chain carries TRBV30 and TRBJ1-5; no firm D call. Germline-derived CDR1 and CDR2 are GTSNPN and SVGIG (reference sequence). The V gene lost 1 base and the J gene lost 5 bases, with 9 bases spanning the gap. CDR3 length equals 13 residues. CDR3 bases: TGTGCCTGGAGTGCCCTGTGGGATCAGCCCCAGCATTTT. It codes for CAWSALWDQPQHF.

This clonotype was seen many times. The genes are TRBV15 and TRBJ1-5; tentative D call: TRBD1 (5 bases). Germline CDR1 LNHNV, CDR2 YYDKDF (reference sequence). The CDR3 sequence is 19 residues long. With 3 bases removed from V and 0 bases from J, the gap between germline ends came to 21 bases. Written as DNA, the CDR3 is TGTGCCACCAGCAGTGAAGGGGCGGAAGGATGGTATAGCAATCAGCCCCAGCATTTT. Its protein is CATSSEGAEGWYSNQPQHF.

There are many counts of this clonotype. The chain uses TRBV5-1 and TRBJ1-5; D unclear. With 0 bases removed from V and 3 bases from J, the gap between germline ends came to 7 bases. Germline values: CDR1 SGHRS, CDR2 YFSETQ. The CDR3 extends over 14 amino acids. CDR3 sequence: CASSLGATNQPQHF. CDR3 in DNA: TGCGCCAGCAGCTTGGGGGCGACCAATCAGCCCCAGCATTTT.

This clonotype appeared many times. J is TRBJ2-7 and V is TRBV10-3; perhaps D is TRBD1 or TRBD2 (7 bases each). Germline-derived CDR1 and CDR2 are ENHRY and SYGVKD. Trimming pared 1 base from V and 1 base from J, leaving 14 bases between. The CDR3 length is 16 residues. The CDR3 reads CAISELTGRASYEQYF. The CDR3 DNA follows: TGTGCCATCAGTGAGTTGACAGGGAGGGCGTCCTACGAGCAGTACTTC.